These 29 T cell receptor beta chains originate from one sample sequenced in a study of blood T cell repertoires in COVID-19. Using immunoSEQ multiplex PCR, the repertoire was profiled, and TCRdb retains in-frame clones only, with some absent. The repertoire holds about 200,000 clones, with 80% to 95% as singletons. Sequenced material: peripheral blood. The origin of the receptors is a man aged 55 to 69 with COVID-19, enrolled during active disease.

The chain is built from TRBV15 and TRBJ2-3; the D gene is possibly TRBD2 (5 bases). V shed 3 bases and J shed 2 bases, with 9 bases lying between them. Germline V CDR1 and CDR2: LNHNV, YYDKDF (reference sequence). The CDR3 totals 14 residues. CDR3 nucleotides: TGTGCCACCAGCAGGCCGGGATACACAGATACGCAGTATTTT. It yields the protein CATSRPGYTDTQYF. Using reference TRBV15 and TRBJ2-3 for the parts outside the CDR3, the full variable domain is DAMVIQNPRYQVTQFGKPVTLSCSQTLNHNVMYWYQQKSSQAPKLLFHYYDKDFNNEADTPDNFQSRRPNTSFCFLDIRSPGLGDTAMYLCATSRPGYTDTQYFGPGTRLTVL.

V usage is TRBV19 and J usage is TRBJ1-2; D might be TRBD1 (6 bases). V lost 4 bases and J lost 4, with 16 bases in between. Germline CDR1 is LNHDA and CDR2 is SQIVND (reference sequence). The CDR3 is made up of 15 amino acids. The CDR3: CASSRPDRPLYGYTF. CDR3 nucleotide sequence: TGTGCCAGTAGTAGGCCCGACAGGCCCCTCTATGGCTACACCTTC.

Only a few counts were recorded for this clone. The chain joins TRBV5-1 to TRBJ2-2; 8 positions agree with TRBD1. CDR3 length equals 17 residues. The V segment lost 4 bases and the J segment 1 base; nucleotides outside the gene matches: 9. Germline-derived CDR1 and CDR2 are SGHRS and YFSETQ. The CDR3 sequence: CASSPDGTGMNTGELFF. The CDR3 DNA reads TGCGCCAGCAGCCCGGATGGGACAGGAATGAACACCGGGGAGCTGTTTTTT.

V gene TRBV12-3 or TRBV12-4 combines with J gene TRBJ1-6; D may be TRBD1 (6 bases). V was clipped by 3 bases and J by 10 bases, with 10 bases between them. This CDR3 is 13 amino acids long. The CDR3 region has the DNA TGTGCCAGCAGTTTGGACAGTCCATCACCCCTCCACTTT. It yields the protein CASSLDSPSPLHF.

The table lists this clone with a count of one. The V call is TRBV7-3, the J call TRBJ2-3; 12 positions match TRBD1. The CDR3 has 17 amino acids. The V segment lost 5 bases and the J segment 4 bases; nucleotides outside the gene matches: 10. Germline loops: CDR1 SGHTA, CDR2 FQGTGA. As DNA, the CDR3 is TGTGCCAGCAGCCAAGGGACAGGGGGCTACTTTTCAGATACGCAGTATTTT. Amino acid sequence: CASSQGTGGYFSDTQYF.

The chain employs TRBV5-4 and TRBJ2-7, with 9 bases identical to TRBD2. The ends lost 3 bases at V and 0 bases at J; junction bases unmatched: 10. CDR1 and CDR2 (germline): SGHNT, YYREEE (reference sequence). This CDR3 spans 17 amino acids. CDR3 nucleotides: TGTGCCAGCAGCTCGGCGGGGGGGCAGGGTTCCTCCTACGAGCAGTACTTC. It is translated as CASSSAGGQGSSYEQYF.

This rearrangement joins TRBV5-6 to TRBJ1-2, with 12 bases lining up with TRBD1. J lost 6 bases, V lost 4 bases, and 10 bases had no gene match. This CDR3 comprises 16 residues. The germline gives CDR1 SGHDT, CDR2 YYEEEE. In DNA, the CDR3 is TGTGCCAGCAGCCAGAACCGGGACAGGGGGCGAAATGGCTACACCTTC. Amino acid sequence: CASSQNRDRGRNGYTF. The complete variable domain, with remaining parts taken from reference TRBV5-6 and TRBJ1-2, reads DAGVTQSPTHLIKTRGQQVTLRCSPKSGHDTVSWYQQALGQGPQFIFQYYEEEERQRGNFPDRFSGHQFPNYSSELNVNALLLGDSALYLCASSQNRDRGRNGYTFGSGTRLTVV.

This clone was found once. The chain is built from TRBV28 and TRBJ1-2; 7 bases match TRBD1. This CDR3 is 14 amino acids long. The junction had 11 bases not matched to a gene; V was cut back by 5 bases and J by 8 bases. CDR1 is MDHEN, CDR2 SYDVKM, per germline. The CDR3 DNA is TGTGCCAGCAGTCCTCCCGGACAGGCGGGAGGCTACACCTTC. Translated: CASSPPGQAGGYTF.

The chain uses TRBV12-3 or TRBV12-4 and TRBJ1-1; no clear D. V was shortened by 6 bases and J by 3 bases, with 11 bases between the two germline ends. CDR3 length: 13 amino acids. CDR3 region: CASSREDYTEAFF. The CDR3 coding sequence is TGTGCCAGCAGCCGTGAGGACTACACTGAAGCTTTCTTT.

The V and J genes are TRBV4-2 and TRBJ2-7, with D unresolved. Trimming pared 0 bases from V and 2 bases from J, leaving 20 bases between. Per the germline V gene, CDR1 is LGHNA and CDR2 is YNFKEQ. This CDR3 contains 18 residues. CDR3 coding DNA: TGTGCCAGCAGCCAAGATATTGGCGAGGCGGTACCGCCCTACGAGCAGTACTTC. This gives the protein CASSQDIGEAVPPYEQYF.

The chain employs TRBV28 and TRBJ1-2; the match to TRBD1 covers 8 bases. Germline trimming cut 6 bases from V and 3 bases from J; bases unmatched to any gene: 9. The CDR3 covers 15 residues. CDR1 is MDHEN, CDR2 SYDVKM, per germline. In DNA form, the CDR3 reads TGTGCCAGCAGCTCCCCGGGACAGGCTGACTATGGCTACACCTTC. Translating gives CASSSPGQADYGYTF.

J is TRBJ2-7 and V is TRBV2, with D unresolved. The V and J ends lost 1 base and 2 bases respectively, with 3 bases between them. CDR1 is SNHLY, CDR2 FYNNEI, per germline. CDR3 length: 12 amino acids. The CDR3 sequence: CASSEVAYEQYF. The CDR3 DNA is TGTGCCAGCAGTGAAGTAGCCTACGAGCAGTACTTC.

With respect to this clone: This sample includes further DNA sequences coding for the same CDR3. The chain combines TRBV9 with TRBJ2-1, with TRBD2 as a possible D gene (5 bases). Germline V gene lookup returns CDR1 SGDLS and CDR2 YYNGEE. Deletions cut 0 bases from V and 0 bases from J, with 10 bases between. The CDR3 loop spans 16 amino acids. CDR3 loop: CASSVGLGSSYNEQFF. The CDR3 nucleotides read TGTGCCAGCAGCGTAGGCCTAGGGAGCTCCTACAATGAGCAGTTCTTC.

J is TRBJ2-7 and V is TRBV27, with TRBD1 as a possible D gene (5 bases). The germline V gene encodes CDR1 MNHEY and CDR2 SMNVEV (reference sequence). V lost 3 bases and J lost 3, with 12 bases in between. This CDR3 has 14 residues. The DNA of the CDR3 is TGTGCCAGCAGTTTGGCAGGGCGCGGCTACGAGCAGTACTTC. Protein product: CASSLAGRGYEQYF.

This chain uses TRBV4-1 with TRBJ2-3, with 8 nucleotides matching TRBD2. V trimming: 0 bases; J trimming: 4 bases; junction bases outside the gene matches: 9. The length of the CDR3 is 17 residues. Germline V lookup: CDR1 MGHRA, CDR2 YSYEKL. As DNA, the CDR3 is TGCGCCAGCAGCCAAGATCGGGCGGGGGGCGCGGCAGATACGCAGTATTTT. Protein: CASSQDRAGGAADTQYF.

This chain connects TRBV4-2 to TRBJ1-6, with TRBD1 as a possible D gene (5 bases). V was trimmed by 4 bases and J by 7 bases, leaving 11 bases between them. From germline, CDR1 is LGHNA and CDR2 YNFKEQ. This CDR3 is 14 amino acids long. Here the CDR3 reads CASSLQGRNSPLHF. In nucleotides, the CDR3 is TGTGCCAGCAGCCTCCAGGGAAGAAATTCACCCCTCCACTTT.

The table lists this clone with a count of one. This chain connects TRBV25-1 to TRBJ2-5, with 8 bases identical to TRBD1. The CDR3 has 13 amino acids. The V segment lost 7 bases and the J segment 4 bases; nucleotides outside the gene matches: 5. From germline, CDR1 is MGHDK and CDR2 SYGVNS. The CDR3: CASIGQGRETQYF. The CDR3 nucleotides read TGTGCCAGCATAGGACAGGGCAGAGAGACCCAGTACTTC.

V gene TRBV5-5 combines with J gene TRBJ2-7; 11 nucleotides align to TRBD1. V trimming: 2 bases; J trimming: 5 bases; junction bases outside the gene matches: 6. The germline gives CDR1 SGHKS, CDR2 YYEKEE (reference sequence). The CDR3 runs 15 residues. CDR3 amino acids: CASSFGQGATNEQYF. CDR3 DNA: TGTGCCAGCAGCTTTGGACAGGGGGCTACCAACGAGCAGTACTTC.

This chain joins TRBV6-1 and TRBJ2-7; D may be TRBD2 (5 bases). This CDR3 has 15 residues. V lost 2 bases and J 3 bases, leaving 14 bases between the germline ends. Germline V gene lookup returns CDR1 MNHNS and CDR2 SASEGT. CDR3 DNA sequence: TGTGCCAGCAGTGAAAGGACTGCCGCGAACTACGAGCAGTACTTC. Amino acid sequence: CASSERTAANYEQYF.

The rearrangement uses TRBV28 and TRBJ2-1, with a weak D call TRBD1 (6 bases). The germline V and J ends were trimmed by 1 base and 13 bases, with 11 bases remaining between them. Germline V gives CDR1 MDHEN, CDR2 SYDVKM. The CDR3 is 12 amino acids. This CDR3 is CASSLSVQGQFF. CDR3 DNA: TGTGCCAGCAGTTTATCTGTACAGGGCCAGTTCTTC.

This clone came up once. V gene TRBV4-2 combines with J gene TRBJ2-7; D is undetermined. Germline V gene sequence: CDR1 LGHNA, CDR2 YNFKEQ. V was shortened by 0 bases and J by 2 bases, with 14 bases between the two germline ends. The CDR3 spans 16 residues. CDR3 region: CASSQDYRGLTYEQYF. As DNA, the CDR3 is TGTGCCAGCAGCCAAGATTACCGAGGATTGACCTACGAGCAGTACTTC.

V gene TRBV29-1 combines with J gene TRBJ2-7, with D possibly matching TRBD1 (6 bases). The CDR3 sequence is 13 residues long. Per the germline V gene, CDR1 is SQVTM and CDR2 is ANQGSEA. Trimming took off 4 bases at V and 3 bases at J, with 13 bases between the two ends. The CDR3 DNA sequence: TGCAGCGTTGTTGGGACACTCGGCTACGAGCAGTACTTC. Translated, it gives CSVVGTLGYEQYF.

This chain joins TRBV27 and TRBJ2-7; 7 bases agree with TRBD1. The J segment lost 3 bases and the V segment lost 2 bases, leaving 4 bases of the junction unmatched. From germline, CDR1 is MNHEY and CDR2 SMNVEV (reference sequence). This CDR3 has 14 residues. CDR3 sequence reads: CASSLTGVDYEQYF. CDR3 bases: TGTGCCAGCAGTTTAACAGGGGTGGACTACGAGCAGTACTTC.

This clone was detected once. V gene TRBV6-5 combines with J gene TRBJ1-5; TRBD1 matches 10 bases. Germline CDR1 MNHEY, CDR2 SVGAGI. Trimming took 6 bases from V and 4 from J; bases not matched to a gene: 6. The CDR3 is made up of 15 amino acids. The CDR3 spells CASRTDRGHNQPQHF. The CDR3 DNA follows: TGTGCCAGCAGAACAGACAGGGGGCATAATCAGCCCCAGCATTTT.

V is TRBV19 and J is TRBJ2-2; TRBD2 matches at 14 bases. The J segment lost 3 bases and the V segment lost 4 bases, leaving 13 bases of the junction unmatched. CDR3 length equals 20 residues. Germline V lookup: CDR1 LNHDA, CDR2 SQIVND (reference sequence). CDR3 sequence: CASSKRTGTSGSGYTGELFF. The DNA of the CDR3 is TGTGCCAGTAGTAAGAGAACCGGGACTAGCGGGAGTGGGTACACCGGGGAGCTGTTTTTT.

This chain connects TRBV7-2 to TRBJ2-3; 11 bases are a match to TRBD2. V trimming: 5 bases; J trimming: 0 bases; junction bases outside the gene matches: 10. CDR1 and CDR2 (germline): SGHTA, FQGNSA. This CDR3 has 18 residues. Written as DNA, the CDR3 is TGTGCCAGCAGCGGAAGACTAGCGGGATCGCCTAGCACAGATACGCAGTATTTT. Its translation is CASSGRLAGSPSTDTQYF.

CDR3 in DNA: TGTGCCAGCAGCGTAGGGGGGGGCGAGGAGACCCAGTACTTC. Its translation: CASSVGGGEETQYF. V is TRBV5-4 and J is TRBJ2-5, with TRBD2 as a possible D gene (7 bases). This CDR3 region has 14 residues. CDR1 is SGHNT and CDR2 is YYREEE in the germline V gene (reference sequence). Trimming removed 4 bases at V and 5 bases at J, with 15 bases between.

J is TRBJ2-7 and V is TRBV27; D is unclear. The V gene lost 3 bases and the J gene lost 5 bases, with 8 bases spanning the gap. From germline, CDR1 is MNHEY and CDR2 SMNVEV (reference sequence). The CDR3 contains 12 residues. The CDR3 protein is CASSLSQDEQYF. CDR3 nucleotide sequence: TGTGCCAGCAGTTTGTCTCAGGACGAGCAGTACTTC.

Regarding this clone: An end of the junction does not agree with germline; a read error may underlie this. The chain uses TRBV28 and TRBJ1-5; tentative D call: TRBD1 (5 bases). CDR3 size: 15 residues. Looked up from germline, CDR1 is MDHEN and CDR2 is SYDVKM. The CDR3 sequence: CASSLQGGSSQPQHF. CDR3 in DNA: TGTGCCAGCAGTTTACAGGGAGGTAGCAGTCAGCCCCAGCATTTT.